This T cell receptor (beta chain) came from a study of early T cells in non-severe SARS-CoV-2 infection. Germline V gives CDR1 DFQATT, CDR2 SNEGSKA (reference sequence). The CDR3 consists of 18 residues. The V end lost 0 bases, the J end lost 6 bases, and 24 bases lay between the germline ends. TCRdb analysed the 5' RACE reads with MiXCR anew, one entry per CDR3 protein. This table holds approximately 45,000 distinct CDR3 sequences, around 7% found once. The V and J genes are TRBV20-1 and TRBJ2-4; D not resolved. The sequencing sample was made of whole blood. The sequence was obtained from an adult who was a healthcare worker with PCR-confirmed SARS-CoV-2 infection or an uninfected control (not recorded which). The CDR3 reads CSARDWREKLSLGNIQYF. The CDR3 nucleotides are TGCAGTGCTAGAGATTGGCGAGAGAAACTATCCCTGGGAAACATTCAGTACTTC.